This is a list of T cell receptor beta chains from one sample in a study of CDR3 diversity in severe acne. MiXCR was run by TCRdb on the PCR reads, yielding one entry per CDR3 protein. Of 97,000 or so distinct CDR3 sequences detected, roughly half appear once; the ten largest clones hold 12%. Source material: blood. All receptors come from a male donor with acne. CDR3s include the opening cysteine and the closing phenylalanine or tryptophan. A D gene is named only where the DNA matches it firmly. Clone size is stated in some rows and not others, as once, few, many or a class when expanded.

cdr3_aa: CASSKEGHGYTEAFF; cdr3_nt: TGTGCCAGCAGCAAAGAAGGGCATGGCTACACTGAAGCTTTCTTT; v_call: TRBV7-6; clone_size: .; d_call: .; j_call: TRBJ1-1
cdr3_aa: CASSLVGGIYNEQFF; cdr3_nt: TGCGCCAGCAGCTTGGTGGGAGGGATCTACAATGAGCAGTTCTTC; v_call: TRBV5-1; clone_size: many; d_call: TRBD2; j_call: TRBJ2-1
cdr3_aa: CASSSRHRAIQGQPQHF; cdr3_nt: TGTGCCAGTAGTTCTCGACACCGGGCGATCCAGGGCCAGCCCCAGCATTTT; v_call: TRBV19; clone_size: few; d_call: .; j_call: TRBJ1-5
cdr3_aa: CSASGRGDRVETQYF; cdr3_nt: TGCAGTGCTAGTGGGAGGGGGGACCGGGTGGAGACCCAGTACTTC; v_call: TRBV20-1; clone_size: .; d_call: .; j_call: TRBJ2-5
cdr3_aa: CASSLEANTGAFF; cdr3_nt: TGCGCCAGCAGCTTGGAGGCGAACACTGGGGCTTTCTTT; v_call: TRBV5-1; clone_size: .; d_call: .; j_call: TRBJ1-1
cdr3_aa: CASIDESYEQYF; cdr3_nt: TGTGCCTCCATAGATGAGTCCTACGAGCAGTACTTC; v_call: TRBV10-3; clone_size: .; d_call: .; j_call: TRBJ2-7
cdr3_aa: CASSLGLAGSQETQYF; cdr3_nt: TGTGCCAGCAGCCTCGGACTAGCGGGATCCCAAGAGACCCAGTACTTC; v_call: TRBV7-8; clone_size: .; d_call: TRBD2; j_call: TRBJ2-5
cdr3_aa: CASSYKSAGANVLTF; cdr3_nt: TGTGCCAGCAGTTACAAGTCCGCTGGGGCCAACGTCCTGACTTTC; v_call: TRBV6-5; clone_size: .; d_call: .; j_call: TRBJ2-6
cdr3_aa: CSALGRTSGRSGSEQYF; cdr3_nt: TGCAGTGCCTTGGGCCGGACTAGCGGGAGATCAGGGTCCGAGCAGTACTTC; v_call: TRBV20-1; clone_size: many; d_call: TRBD2; j_call: TRBJ2-7
cdr3_aa: CASSDRTGGGTDTQYF; cdr3_nt: TGTGCCAGCAGCGACCGGACAGGTGGGGGAACAGATACGCAGTATTTT; v_call: TRBV2; clone_size: .; d_call: TRBD1; j_call: TRBJ2-3
cdr3_aa: CATRGDTRNTEAFF; cdr3_nt: TGTGCCACCAGGGGAGATACAAGGAACACTGAAGCTTTCTTT; v_call: TRBV24-1; clone_size: once; d_call: .; j_call: TRBJ1-1